The 17 T cell receptor beta chains below were found in one sample sequenced in a study of memory CD4+ T cells and cytomegalovirus serostatus. Using immunoSEQ multiplex PCR, the repertoire was profiled, and TCRdb retains in-frame clones only, with some absent. The sample yields 58,000 or so clones, 70% to 75% seen once. The sort gate was single viable CD3+CD4+CD8-CD45RO+ cells for memory CD4+ T cells. Sequencing used memory CD4+ T cells from blood. These receptors were obtained from an adult in good health and CMV-seropositive.

This clone was counted between two and nine times. The chain uses TRBV6-1 and TRBJ2-7; D is uncertain. The germline V gene encodes CDR1 MNHNS and CDR2 SASEGT. Trimming removed 6 bases at V and 2 bases at J, with 11 bases between. This CDR3 is 13 amino acids long. CDR3 in DNA: TGTGCCAGCAGCACCAGTGTGACCTACGAGCAGTACGTC. It specifies CASSTSVTYEQYV.

This clone was seen a few times. This chain joins TRBV5-1 and TRBJ1-3, with D maybe TRBD1 (5 bases). Germline-derived CDR1 and CDR2 are SGHRS and YFSETQ. With 5 bases removed from V and 0 bases from J, the gap between germline ends came to 12 bases. This CDR3 region has 15 residues. CDR3 loop: CASSPSTVSGNTIYF. The CDR3 coding sequence is TGCGCCAGCAGTCCATCGACAGTCTCTGGAAACACCATATATTTT.

The genes are TRBV12-5 and TRBJ2-3; a weak D match, TRBD1 (6 bases). V lost 1 base and J 7 bases, leaving 9 bases between the germline ends. CDR3 length: 13 residues. Germline-derived CDR1 and CDR2 are LGHNT and FRNRAP. The CDR3 protein is CASGLAGAHTQYF. CDR3 coding DNA: TGTGCTAGTGGTTTGGCAGGGGCACATACGCAGTATTTT.

The CDR3 coding sequence is TGTGCCAGCAGCTTCGGACCCGCGATAGATACGCAGTATTTT. Its translation is CASSFGPAIDTQYF. The V and J genes are TRBV7-2 and TRBJ2-3; no clear D. This CDR3 is built from 14 residues. V was pared by 3 bases and J by 5 bases, with 12 bases between. The V gene's germline CDR1 is SGHTA and CDR2 FQGNSA.

The chain joins TRBV6-1 to TRBJ2-4; D unresolved. The CDR3 has 11 amino acids. Germline V gives CDR1 MNHNS, CDR2 SASEGT. Trimming pared 6 bases from V and 7 bases from J, leaving 7 bases between. Written as DNA, the CDR3 is TGTGCCAGCAGCGCCCCGAACATTCAGTACTTC. The encoded protein is CASSAPNIQYF.

V and J are TRBV19 and TRBJ2-7, with D possibly matching TRBD1 (5 bases). V lost 6 bases to trimming and J lost 1 base, with 13 bases between them. The CDR3 is 14 amino acids. Germline lookup yields CDR1 LNHDA and CDR2 SQIVND (reference sequence). This CDR3 is CASRGHRRSYEQYV. In nucleotides, the CDR3 is TGTGCCAGTAGGGGGCACAGACGATCCTACGAGCAGTACGTC.

This rearrangement joins TRBV6-1 to TRBJ2-2; no definite D call. This CDR3 has 14 amino acids. V lost 2 bases and J lost 7, with 11 bases in between. CDR1 MNHNS and CDR2 SASEGT come from the germline V gene. The CDR3 sequence is CASSENRRVGELFF. CDR3 bases: TGTGCCAGCAGTGAAAATAGAAGAGTCGGGGAGCTGTTTTTT.

This clone came up a few times. V gene TRBV7-2 combines with J gene TRBJ1-5; no clear D. Per germline, CDR1 SGHTA and CDR2 FQGNSA. This CDR3 has 16 residues. V lost 3 bases to trimming and J lost 4 bases, with 16 bases between them. The chain's CDR3 is CASSFRGSLGNQPQHF. Here the CDR3 DNA reads TGTGCCAGCAGCTTCAGAGGGAGCCTAGGAAATCAGCCCCAGCATTTT.

The rearrangement uses TRBV19 and TRBJ1-1; the match to TRBD1 covers 10 bases. Unmatched junction bases numbered 8, after V lost 6 bases and J lost 4 bases. The CDR3 contains 15 residues. The germline gives CDR1 LNHDA, CDR2 SQIVND (reference sequence). Here the CDR3 DNA reads TGTGCCAGTAGACCCGGGGACAGGGGAGGCACTGAAGCTTTCTTT. This gives the protein CASRPGDRGGTEAFF.

The chain is built from TRBV5-1 and TRBJ1-1; the D is unclear. The ends were cut back, 4 bases at V and 0 bases at J, with 7 bases in the middle. This CDR3 has 13 residues. CDR1 is SGHRS and CDR2 is YFSETQ in the germline V gene. CDR3 nucleotide sequence: TGCGCCAGCAGCCGGGCCTTGAACACTGAAGCTTTCTTT. As protein: CASSRALNTEAFF.

A single count supports this clone. CDR3 coding DNA: TGTGCCAGCAGGGCCAGGCGACTGAACACTGAAGCTTTCTTT. Protein product: CASRARRLNTEAFF. The V gene is TRBV28, the J gene TRBJ1-1; D not resolved. Trimming removed 6 bases at V and 0 bases at J, with 11 bases between. Germline CDR1 and CDR2: MDHEN and SYDVKM. This CDR3 has 14 amino acids.

This clone was seen a single time. The chain recombines TRBV6-1 with TRBJ2-1; D might be TRBD1 or TRBD2, each matching 5 bases. The CDR3 is 15 amino acids. The germline V gene encodes CDR1 MNHNS and CDR2 SASEGT. V was pared by 5 bases and J by 4 bases, with 15 bases between. The CDR3 protein is CASSPTGPRYNEQFF. The CDR3 region has the DNA TGTGCCAGCAGTCCGACGGGGCCCAGATACAATGAGCAGTTCTTC.

The V gene is TRBV6-6, the J gene TRBJ1-5; 10 bases agree with TRBD1. V trimming: 6 bases; J trimming: 0 bases; junction bases outside the gene matches: 2. Per germline, CDR1 MNHNY and CDR2 SVGAGI (reference sequence). This CDR3 has 15 amino acids. In DNA, the CDR3 is TGTGCCAGCAGAGGGACAGGGGATAGCAATCAGCCCCAGCATTTT. It yields the protein CASRGTGDSNQPQHF.

The chain joins TRBV11-2 to TRBJ1-1; D is ambiguous. The CDR3 totals 14 residues. The V gene's germline CDR1 is SGHAT and CDR2 FQNNGV. With 4 bases removed from V and 2 bases from J, the gap between germline ends came to 11 bases. CDR3: CASSSWTANTEAFF. The CDR3 nucleotides read TGTGCCAGCAGCTCCTGGACGGCAAACACTGAAGCTTTCTTT. Using reference TRBV11-2 and TRBJ1-1 for the parts outside the CDR3, the full variable domain is EAGVAQSPRYKIIEKRQSVAFWCNPISGHATLYWYQQILGQGPKLLIQFQNNGVVDDSQLPKDRFSAERLKGVDSTLKIQPAKLEDSAVYLCASSSWTANTEAFFGQGTRLTVV.

The chain combines TRBV19 with TRBJ2-3, with no clear D. From germline, CDR1 is LNHDA and CDR2 SQIVND (reference sequence). This CDR3 has 14 residues. Trimming removed 5 bases from V and 4 bases from J, with 13 bases in between. Here the CDR3 reads CASSARFLADTQYF. The CDR3 nucleotides are TGTGCCAGTAGTGCTAGGTTCTTGGCAGATACGCAGTATTTT.

This rearrangement joins TRBV7-2 to TRBJ2-7; possible D gene TRBD1, 6 bases. V shed 2 bases and J shed 1 base, with 12 bases lying between them. The germline V gene has CDR1 SGHTA and CDR2 FQGNSA. The CDR3 has 15 residues. The CDR3 DNA is TGTGCCAGCAGCTTAAAGTATGACAGGTCCTACGAGCAGTACTTC. As protein: CASSLKYDRSYEQYF.

Comment on this clone: Germline and junction disagree at one end, which may indicate a read error. V usage is TRBV5-1 and J usage is TRBJ1-2; D not resolved. Germline lookup yields CDR1 SGHRS and CDR2 YFSETQ. The CDR3 totals 13 residues. The CDR3 spells CASSLGPEEGYTF. Written as DNA, the CDR3 is TGTGCCAGCAGCTTAGGACCCGAAGAAGGCTACACCTTC.